This T cell receptor beta chain was recovered during a study of T cell responses to AZD1222 COVID-19 vaccine. Clones were read by immunoSEQ multiplex PCR, and TCRdb kept only the in-frame ones, dropping some. The data show about 130,000 clones, 75% to 90% seen once. Study-level results: No repertoire was sampled before or during the peak T cell response, only after it. Mapped onto spike, vaccine-associated CD4 TCRs spanned it and were dominant at 160-218 and 743-854.

CDR3 length: 18 amino acids. Germline loops: CDR1 SGHVS, CDR2 FNYEAQ. The V segment lost 4 bases and the J segment 1 base; nucleotides outside the gene matches: 10. Of note for this clone: Its antigen is not known.

The sample in question was peripheral blood, obtained on day 0 of AZD1222 vaccination. The chain uses TRBV7-6 and TRBJ1-4, with 9 bases that match TRBD1. This sequence was found in an adult in good health. The CDR3 bases are TGTGCCAGCAGCTCCACAGGGGGCCGCACAGGAACTAATGAAAAACTGTTTTTT. Amino acids: CASSSTGGRTGTNEKLFF.